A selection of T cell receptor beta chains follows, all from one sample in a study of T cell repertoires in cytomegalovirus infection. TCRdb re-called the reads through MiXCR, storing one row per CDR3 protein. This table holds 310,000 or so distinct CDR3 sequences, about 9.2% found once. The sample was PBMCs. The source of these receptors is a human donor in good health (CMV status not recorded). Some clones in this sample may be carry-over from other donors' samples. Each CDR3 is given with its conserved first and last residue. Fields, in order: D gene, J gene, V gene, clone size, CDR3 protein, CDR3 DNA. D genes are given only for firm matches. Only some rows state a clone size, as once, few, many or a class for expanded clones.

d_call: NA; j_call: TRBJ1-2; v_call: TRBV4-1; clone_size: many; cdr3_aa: CASSQDGRNYGYTF; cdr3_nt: TGCGCCAGCAGCCAAGACGGGCGGAACTATGGCTACACCTTC
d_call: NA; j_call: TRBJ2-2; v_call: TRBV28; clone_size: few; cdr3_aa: CASSLAQATGELFF; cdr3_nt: TGTGCCAGCAGTTTAGCCCAGGCCACCGGGGAGCTGTTTTTT
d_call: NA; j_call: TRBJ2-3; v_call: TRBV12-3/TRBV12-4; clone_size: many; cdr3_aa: CASSFRGFVADTQYF; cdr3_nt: TGTGCCAGCAGTTTTAGGGGGTTTGTGGCAGATACGCAGTATTTT
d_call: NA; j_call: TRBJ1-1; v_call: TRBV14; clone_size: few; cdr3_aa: CASSPSDRFTEAFF; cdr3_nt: TGTGCCAGCAGCCCAAGCGACCGTTTCACTGAAGCTTTCTTT
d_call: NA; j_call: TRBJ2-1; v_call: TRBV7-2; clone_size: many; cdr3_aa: CASRLEYSSYNEQFF; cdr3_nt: TGTGCCAGCAGGCTAGAGTATTCGTCCTACAATGAGCAGTTCTTC
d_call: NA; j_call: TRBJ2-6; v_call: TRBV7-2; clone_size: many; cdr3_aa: CASSLYGSGANVLTF; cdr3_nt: TGTGCCAGCAGCTTGTATGGGTCTGGGGCCAACGTCCTGACTTTC
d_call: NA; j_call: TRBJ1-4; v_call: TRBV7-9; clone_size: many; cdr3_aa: CASSLYVTVNEKLFF; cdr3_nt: TGTGCCAGCAGCTTATACGTGACAGTGAATGAAAAACTGTTTTTT
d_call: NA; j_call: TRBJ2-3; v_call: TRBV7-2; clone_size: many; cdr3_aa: CASSSRKTLSTDTQYF; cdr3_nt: TGTGCCAGCAGCTCTAGAAAGACCCTGAGCACAGATACGCAGTATTTT
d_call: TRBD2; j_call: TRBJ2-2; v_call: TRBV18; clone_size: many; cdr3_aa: CASSPTAGMNTGELFF; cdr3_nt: TGTGCCAGCTCTCCAACAGCGGGAATGAACACCGGGGAGCTGTTTTTT
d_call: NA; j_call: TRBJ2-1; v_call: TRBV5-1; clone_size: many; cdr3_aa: CASTIGGNEQFF; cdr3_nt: TGCGCCAGCACCATCGGGGGAAATGAGCAGTTCTTC
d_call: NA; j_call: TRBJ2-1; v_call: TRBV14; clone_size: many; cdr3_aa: CASSQDWGSSYNEQFF; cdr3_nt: TGTGCCAGCAGCCAAGATTGGGGGAGCTCCTACAATGAGCAGTTCTTC
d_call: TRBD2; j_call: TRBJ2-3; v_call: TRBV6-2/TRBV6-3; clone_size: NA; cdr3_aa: CASRLAGGSTDTQYF; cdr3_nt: TGTGCCAGCCGACTAGCGGGGGGAAGCACAGATACGCAGTATTTT
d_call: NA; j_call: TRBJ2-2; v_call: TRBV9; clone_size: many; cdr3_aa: CASSVGPTPNTGELFF; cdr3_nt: TGTGCCAGCAGCGTAGGCCCGACACCCAACACCGGGGAGCTGTTTTTT
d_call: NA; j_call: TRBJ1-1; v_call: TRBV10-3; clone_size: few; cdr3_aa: CAIRGGQSFAFF; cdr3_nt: TGTGCCATCAGGGGAGGACAGTCTTTTGCTTTCTTT
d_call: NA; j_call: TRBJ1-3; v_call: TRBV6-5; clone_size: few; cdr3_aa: CASSYSLRSSGNTIYF; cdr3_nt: TGTGCCAGCAGTTACTCCCTTAGGAGCTCTGGAAACACCATATATTTT
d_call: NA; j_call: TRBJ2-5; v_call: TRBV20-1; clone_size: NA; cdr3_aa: CSARGTVQETQYF; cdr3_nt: TGCAGTGCTCGAGGGACTGTTCAAGAGACCCAGTACTTC
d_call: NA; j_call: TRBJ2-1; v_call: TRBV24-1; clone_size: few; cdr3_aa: CATSDSRLDYNEQFF; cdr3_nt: TGTGCCACCAGTGATTCCCGTTTAGACTACAATGAGCAGTTCTTC
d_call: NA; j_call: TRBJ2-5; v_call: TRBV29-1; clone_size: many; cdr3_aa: CSVPTSGRIRETQYF; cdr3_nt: TGCAGCGTCCCCACCTCGGGACGGATCCGGGAGACCCAGTACTTC
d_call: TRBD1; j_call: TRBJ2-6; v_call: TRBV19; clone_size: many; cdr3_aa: CASTGTGSSGANVLTF; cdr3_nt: TGTGCCAGTACTGGGACAGGCTCCTCTGGGGCCAACGTCCTGACTTTC
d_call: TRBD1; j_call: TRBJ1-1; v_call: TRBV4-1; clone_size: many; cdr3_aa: CASSPTGQSNTEAFF; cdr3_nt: TGCGCCAGCAGCCCTACGGGACAGAGTAACACTGAAGCTTTCTTT
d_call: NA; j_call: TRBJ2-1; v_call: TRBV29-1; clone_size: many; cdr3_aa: CSVGSSYNEQFF; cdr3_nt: TGCAGCGTTGGAAGCTCCTACAATGAGCAGTTCTTC
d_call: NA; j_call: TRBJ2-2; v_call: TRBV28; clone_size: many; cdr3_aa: CASSQGGYTGELFF; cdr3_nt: TGTGCCAGCAGTCAGGGCGGATACACCGGGGAGCTGTTTTTT
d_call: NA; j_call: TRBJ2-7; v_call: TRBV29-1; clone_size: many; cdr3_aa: CSVKQGTQYEQYF; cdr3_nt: TGCAGCGTTAAACAGGGAACTCAATACGAGCAGTACTTC
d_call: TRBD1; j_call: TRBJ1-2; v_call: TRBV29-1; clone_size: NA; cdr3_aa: CSVEEGRGPSGYYGYTF; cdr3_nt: TGCAGCGTTGAAGAGGGCAGGGGGCCCTCAGGGTACTATGGCTACACCTTC
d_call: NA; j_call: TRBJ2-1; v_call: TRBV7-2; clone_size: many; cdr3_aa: CASSLAGLQLTNEQFF; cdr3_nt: TGTGCCAGCAGCTTAGCGGGACTCCAACTCACCAATGAGCAGTTCTTC
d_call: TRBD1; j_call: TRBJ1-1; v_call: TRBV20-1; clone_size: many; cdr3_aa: CSAMRDSLKNTEAFF; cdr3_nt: TGCAGTGCTATGAGGGACAGCTTAAAGAACACTGAAGCTTTCTTT
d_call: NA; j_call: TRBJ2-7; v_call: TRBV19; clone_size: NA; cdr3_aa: CASTPRTGSYEQYF; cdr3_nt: TGTGCCAGTACCCCGCGGACGGGTTCCTACGAGCAGTACTTC
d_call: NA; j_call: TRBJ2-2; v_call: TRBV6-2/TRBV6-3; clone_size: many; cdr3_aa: CASRDWQMNTGELFF; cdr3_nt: TGTGCCAGCAGAGACTGGCAGATGAACACCGGGGAGCTGTTTTTT
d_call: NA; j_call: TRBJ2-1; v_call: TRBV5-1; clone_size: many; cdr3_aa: CASSLGVGSYNEQFF; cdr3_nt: TGCGCCAGCAGCTTGGGGGTGGGCTCCTACAATGAGCAGTTCTTC
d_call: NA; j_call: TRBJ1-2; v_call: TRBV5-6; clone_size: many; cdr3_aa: CASSLVTAYGYTF; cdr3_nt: TGTGCCAGCAGCTTAGTGACGGCCTATGGCTACACCTTC
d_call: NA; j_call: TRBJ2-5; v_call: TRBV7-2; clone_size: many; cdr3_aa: CASSLVGGAVETQYF; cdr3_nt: TGTGCCAGCAGCTTAGTGGGGGGGGCCGTGGAGACCCAGTACTTC
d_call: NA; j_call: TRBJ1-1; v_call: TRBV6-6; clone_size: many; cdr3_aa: CASREGPMNTEAFF; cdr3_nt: TGTGCCAGCAGGGAGGGACCCATGAACACTGAAGCTTTCTTT